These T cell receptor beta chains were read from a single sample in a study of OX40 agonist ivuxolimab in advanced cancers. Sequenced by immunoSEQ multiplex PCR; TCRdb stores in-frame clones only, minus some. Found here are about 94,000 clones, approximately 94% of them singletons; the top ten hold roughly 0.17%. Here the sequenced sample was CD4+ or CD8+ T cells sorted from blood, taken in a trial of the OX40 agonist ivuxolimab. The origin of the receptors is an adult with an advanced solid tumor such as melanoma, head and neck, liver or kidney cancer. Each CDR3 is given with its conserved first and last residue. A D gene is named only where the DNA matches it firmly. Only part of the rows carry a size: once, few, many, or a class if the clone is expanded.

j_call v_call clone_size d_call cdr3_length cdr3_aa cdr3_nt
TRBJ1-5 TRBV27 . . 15 CASSLWSTSNQPQHF TGTGCCAGCAGTTTATGGTCGACTAGCAATCAGCCCCAGCATTTT
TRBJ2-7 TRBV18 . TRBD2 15 CASSPPGREGHEQYF TGTGCCAGCTCACCACCGGGAAGGGAGGGGCACGAGCAGTACTTC
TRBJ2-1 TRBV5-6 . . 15 CASSLGTQGGNEQFF TGTGCCAGCAGCTTAGGGACCCAGGGTGGGAATGAGCAGTTCTTC
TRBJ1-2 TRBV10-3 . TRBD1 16 CAISESGQGDRNGYTF TGTGCCATCAGTGAGTCGGGACAGGGGGATCGGAATGGCTACACCTTC
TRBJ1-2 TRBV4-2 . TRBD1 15 CASSQDHQGAYGYTF TGTGCCAGCAGCCAAGACCACCAGGGGGCTTATGGCTACACCTTC
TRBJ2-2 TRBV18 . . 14 CASSQARQTGELFF TGTGCCAGCTCACAAGCTCGGCAGACCGGGGAGCTGTTTTTT
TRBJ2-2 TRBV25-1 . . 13 CASDEVQTGELFF TGTGCCAGCGATGAGGTCCAGACCGGGGAGCTGTTTTTT
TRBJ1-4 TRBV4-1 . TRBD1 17 CASSQGVRGLLEEKLFF TGCGCCAGCAGCCAAGGGGTCAGGGGGCTGCTTGAGGAAAAACTGTTTTTT
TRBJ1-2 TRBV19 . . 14 CASNGAGPNYGYTF TGTGCCAGTAACGGGGCGGGTCCTAACTATGGCTACACCTTC
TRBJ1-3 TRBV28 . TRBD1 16 CASSNIVGTAGNTIYF TGTGCCAGCAGTAACATCGTGGGGACAGCTGGAAACACCATATATTTT
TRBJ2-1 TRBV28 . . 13 CASSLLYYNEQFF TGTGCCAGCAGTTTATTATACTACAATGAGCAGTTCTTC
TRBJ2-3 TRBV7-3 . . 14 CASSSYSGADTQYF TGTGCCAGCAGCTCCTATAGCGGCGCAGATACGCAGTATTTT
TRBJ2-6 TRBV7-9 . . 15 CASSSYRAGANVLTF TGTGCCAGCAGCTCATACAGGGCTGGGGCCAACGTCCTGACTTTC
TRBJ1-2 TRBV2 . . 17 CASSEGLFGGDAYGYTF TGTGCCAGCAGTGAAGGGTTGTTTGGGGGGGATGCCTATGGCTACACCTTC
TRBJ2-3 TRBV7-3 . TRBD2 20 CASSLKGLRTSIEVTDTQYF TGTGCCAGCAGCTTAAAGGGGTTGAGGACTAGCATTGAGGTCACAGATACGCAGTATTTT
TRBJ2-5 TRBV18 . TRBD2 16 CASSPQVAGAQETQYF TGTGCCAGCTCACCACAGGTAGCGGGAGCCCAAGAGACCCAGTACTTC
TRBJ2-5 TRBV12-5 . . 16 CASGLTADRRRETQYF TGTGCTAGTGGTTTGACGGCGGACAGACGTAGGGAGACCCAGTACTTC
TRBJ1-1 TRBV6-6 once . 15 CASSSTKGGNTEAFF TGTGCCAGCAGTTCCACGAAAGGGGGGAACACTGAAGCTTTCTTT
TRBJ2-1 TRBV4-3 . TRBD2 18 CASSQGLAGGFSYNEQFF TGCGCCAGCAGCCAAGGACTAGCGGGGGGGTTCTCCTACAATGAGCAGTTCTTC
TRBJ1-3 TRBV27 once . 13 CTSSPQGGNTIYF TGTACCAGCAGTCCCCAGGGAGGAAACACCATATATTTT
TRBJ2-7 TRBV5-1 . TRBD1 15 CASSPTGQFTYEQYF TGCGCCAGCAGCCCGACGGGACAGTTTACCTACGAGCAGTACTTC
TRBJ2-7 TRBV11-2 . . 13 CASSFLRGYEQYF TGTGCCAGCAGCTTCCTGAGAGGGTACGAGCAGTACTTC